These 24 T cell receptor beta chains were sequenced from one sample in a study of cytomegalovirus exposure and HLA in healthy donors. It was with 60 Vbeta and 13 Jbeta primers that the PCR ran. Data came from immunoSEQ multiplex PCR; TCRdb stores just in-frame clones and leaves some out. The sample contains about 160,000 clones, 80% of which appear only once. Material for sequencing was PBMCs. The origin of the receptors is a male donor in good health and CMV-seropositive.

The rearrangement joins TRBV5-5 to TRBJ2-7; the D gene is possibly TRBD1 (6 bases). Trimming removed 8 bases at V and 3 bases at J, with 18 bases between. The CDR3 extends over 14 amino acids. Per the germline V gene, CDR1 is SGHKS and CDR2 is YYEKEE (reference sequence). CDR3 sequence reads: CASLPSGTNYEQYF. In DNA form, the CDR3 reads TGTGCCAGTCTTCCTTCCGGGACAAACTACGAGCAGTACTTC.

The V gene is TRBV6-1, the J gene TRBJ2-1, with 10 bases matching TRBD2. Trimming took 7 bases from V and 13 from J; bases not matched to a gene: 10. Germline loops: CDR1 MNHNS, CDR2 SASEGT. The CDR3 sequence is 13 residues long. As DNA, the CDR3 is TGTGCCAGCAATACAGCACTAGCGGGATTTCAGTTCTTC. Its protein is CASNTALAGFQFF.

This chain uses TRBV23-1 with TRBJ1-4; TRBD1 matches at 9 bases. TRBV23-1 is annotated as an ORF whose role is uncertain. CDR3 length: 21 residues. The V gene end was trimmed by 8 bases and the J gene end by 5 bases; junction bases not matched to a gene: 27. DNA for the CDR3: TGCGCCAGCCTCCCGACCGGACAGGGGAACCCGGATGAGAGGATAAATGAAAAACTGTTTTTT. Its protein product is CASLPTGQGNPDERINEKLFF.

The chain links TRBV27 to TRBJ2-1; D is perhaps TRBD2 (5 bases). The CDR3 is 13 residues long. Trimming removed 7 bases from V and 2 bases from J, with 9 bases in between. The germline CDR1 and CDR2 sequences are MNHEY and SMNVEV (reference sequence). The CDR3 loop is CASMRATYNEQFF. In DNA, the CDR3 is TGTGCCAGCATGCGGGCAACCTACAATGAGCAGTTCTTC.

The rearrangement uses TRBV27 and TRBJ2-3; TRBD2 matches 9 bases. CDR1 is MNHEY, CDR2 SMNVEV, per germline (reference sequence). Unmatched junction bases numbered 8, after V lost 2 bases and J lost 5 bases. This CDR3 comprises 16 residues. CDR3 in amino acids: CASSLGAGGPLDTQYF. CDR3 nucleotides: TGTGCCAGCAGTTTAGGGGCGGGAGGGCCGTTAGATACGCAGTATTTT.

The rearrangement links TRBV18 to TRBJ1-5; maybe TRBD1 (6 bases). Germline CDR1 is KGHSH and CDR2 is LQKENI. Deletions cut 2 bases from V and 2 bases from J, with 16 bases between. The CDR3 is 17 amino acids. CDR3 region: CASSPGVLDSGNQPQHF. The CDR3 coding sequence is TGTGCCAGCTCACCAGGGGTCTTGGACAGCGGCAATCAGCCCCAGCATTTT.

The chain joins TRBV27 to TRBJ2-5, with TRBD2 identical over 9 bases. CDR3 length: 14 amino acids. Germline CDR1 is MNHEY and CDR2 is SMNVEV (reference sequence). The V gene end was trimmed by 6 bases and the J gene end by 4 bases; junction bases not matched to a gene: 6. The CDR3 DNA sequence: TGTGCCAGCAGATCAGGCGGGAGGGGAGAGACCCAGTACTTC. As protein: CASRSGGRGETQYF.

The V gene is TRBV27, the J gene TRBJ1-6; 9 nucleotides agree with TRBD1. The CDR3 is 15 amino acids. Germline loops: CDR1 MNHEY, CDR2 SMNVEV (reference sequence). The V segment lost 3 bases and the J segment 7 bases; nucleotides outside the gene matches: 4. The CDR3 protein is CASSFGTGRNSPLHF. The CDR3 bases are TGTGCCAGCAGTTTCGGGACAGGGCGAAATTCACCCCTCCACTTT.

The chain couples TRBV11-2 to TRBJ1-5; tentatively, D is TRBD1 (6 bases). This CDR3 is built from 14 residues. Germline lookup yields CDR1 SGHAT and CDR2 FQNNGV. V lost 5 bases, J lost 7 bases, and 15 bases lay in between. The CDR3 is CASSGGGVGQPQHF. The CDR3, as DNA: TGTGCCAGCAGCGGAGGGGGGGTGGGCCAGCCCCAGCATTTT.

This clone was counted a few times. The chain couples TRBV29-1 to TRBJ2-7, with 11 bases matching TRBD2. Germline CDR1 SQVTM, CDR2 ANQGSEA. The junction had 4 bases not matched to a gene; V was cut back by 4 bases and J by 5 bases. The CDR3 length is 13 residues. CDR3 amino acids: CSVVSSGRNEQYF. CDR3 nucleotides: TGCAGCGTTGTATCTAGCGGGAGGAACGAGCAGTACTTC.

In its sample, this clone was seen a few times. The chain joins TRBV19 to TRBJ1-1; D call uncertain. The length of the CDR3 is 14 residues. Trimming removed 9 bases from V and 4 bases from J, with 18 bases in between. Germline CDR1 and CDR2: LNHDA and SQIVND (reference sequence). CDR3 sequence reads: CASLRGGVATEAFF. CDR3 coding DNA: TGTGCCAGCCTTCGAGGCGGGGTAGCCACTGAAGCTTTCTTT.

The rearrangement joins TRBV7-8 to TRBJ2-2, with D maybe TRBD2 (6 bases). CDR3 length equals 16 residues. CDR1 SGHVS and CDR2 FQNEAQ come from the germline V gene. V lost 5 bases, J lost 3 bases, and 16 bases lay in between. The CDR3 sequence is CASSRGSSGYTGELFF. CDR3 in DNA: TGTGCCAGCAGCCGGGGAAGTAGCGGATACACCGGGGAGCTGTTTTTT. The whole variable domain, remainder taken from reference TRBV7-8 and TRBJ2-2, is GAGVSQSPRYKVAKRGQDVALRCDPISGHVSLFWYQQALGQGPEFLTYFQNEAQLDKSGLPSDRFFAERPEGSVSTLKIQRTQQEDSAVYLCASSRGSSGYTGELFFGEGSRLTVL.

This rearrangement joins TRBV9 to TRBJ2-7, with 10 nucleotides matching TRBD1. The V and J ends lost 4 bases and 10 bases, in that order; junction bases with no gene match: 11. CDR1 and CDR2 (germline): SGDLS, YYNGEE. The CDR3 sequence is 14 residues long. The CDR3, as DNA: TGTGCCAGCAGCATTGGGACAGGGGTGGGCGAACAGTACTTC. Its translation is CASSIGTGVGEQYF.

The chain couples TRBV6-1 to TRBJ2-2; 7 nucleotides match TRBD1. V dropped 7 bases and J dropped 3; count of bases not matched to a gene: 5. CDR1 is MNHNS, CDR2 SASEGT, per germline. The CDR3 covers 14 residues. The CDR3 region is CASKPGGDTGELFF. CDR3 nucleotides: TGTGCCAGCAAGCCAGGGGGTGACACCGGGGAGCTGTTTTTT.

This rearrangement joins TRBV27 to TRBJ2-5, with 9 positions matching TRBD2. Per germline, CDR1 MNHEY and CDR2 SMNVEV (reference sequence). The J segment lost 1 base and the V segment lost 5 bases, leaving 5 bases of the junction unmatched. The CDR3 consists of 15 residues. DNA for the CDR3: TGTGCCAGCAGTACTCGGGGACTAGCCCAAGAGACCCAGTACTTC. Protein sequence: CASSTRGLAQETQYF.

This clone has just one count. CDR3: CASSFRVKGASSSYGYTF. The CDR3 region has the DNA TGTGCCAGCAGCTTCCGCGTGAAGGGGGCTAGTTCGAGCTATGGCTACACCTTC. V is TRBV7-9 and J is TRBJ1-2; TRBD1 aligns across 7 bases. The J segment lost 4 bases and the V segment lost 3 bases, leaving 17 bases of the junction unmatched. CDR3 length: 18 residues. Germline assignment: CDR1 SEHNR and CDR2 FQNEAQ (reference sequence). Based on the CDR3 plus reference TRBV7-9 and TRBJ1-2, the full variable domain is DTGVSQNPRHKITKRGQNVTFRCDPISEHNRLYWYRQTLGQGPEFLTYFQNEAQLEKSRLLSDRFSAERPKGSFSTLEIQRTEQGDSAMYLCASSFRVKGASSSYGYTFGSGTRLTVV.

The chain carries TRBV10-3 and TRBJ2-1, with TRBD2 as a possible D gene (5 bases). Germline assignment: CDR1 ENHRY and CDR2 SYGVKD. Deletions cut 5 bases from V and 8 bases from J, with 7 bases between. This CDR3 comprises 11 residues. The CDR3 region has the DNA TGTGCCATCAGTTCGGACTATGAGCAGTTCTTC. Translation gives CAISSDYEQFF.

CDR3 protein: CASSEPSGREQFF. The CDR3 DNA reads as TGTGCCAGCAGTGAACCTAGCGGACGTGAGCAGTTCTTC. The chain has TRBV6-1 and TRBJ2-1; 7 nucleotides line up with TRBD2. V lost 2 bases, J lost 9 bases, and 4 bases stayed unmatched. The germline CDR1 and CDR2 sequences are MNHNS and SASEGT. The CDR3 consists of 13 residues.

This clone was seen only once. This rearrangement joins TRBV29-1 to TRBJ1-1, with D unclear. V was cut by 4 bases and J by 1 base, with 7 bases left in between. Germline assignment: CDR1 SQVTM and CDR2 ANQGSEA. The CDR3 runs 12 residues. For the CDR3, the DNA is TGCAGCGTTGCTTGGCCGAACACTGAAGCTTTCTTT. Translating gives CSVAWPNTEAFF.

With regard to this clone: The same CDR3 also results from other DNA sequences found in this sample. The chain combines TRBV9 with TRBJ2-1, with D perhaps TRBD2 (7 bases). CDR3 length: 18 amino acids. Trimming removed 0 bases from V and 4 bases from J, with 20 bases in between. The V gene's germline CDR1 is SGDLS and CDR2 YYNGEE. This CDR3 is CASSVEGGQTGAYNEQFF. CDR3 coding DNA: TGTGCCAGCAGCGTAGAGGGGGGGCAGACAGGAGCTTACAATGAGCAGTTCTTC.

The V call is TRBV27, the J call TRBJ2-3; 11 nucleotides line up with TRBD2. Per germline, CDR1 MNHEY and CDR2 SMNVEV (reference sequence). The CDR3 has 14 residues. With 3 bases clipped from V and 14 bases from J, the junction kept 10 bases outside the gene matches. CDR3 in amino acids: CASSLASGRQAGYF. CDR3 DNA: TGTGCCAGCAGTTTGGCTAGCGGGAGGCAGGCCGGGTATTTT.

The rearrangement links TRBV5-1 to TRBJ1-3; D is perhaps TRBD1 (6 bases). The CDR3 spans 15 residues. V shed 4 bases and J shed 0 bases, with 11 bases lying between them. Germline CDR1 and CDR2: SGHRS and YFSETQ. The CDR3 sequence is CASSQDRVSGNTIYF. CDR3 bases: TGCGCCAGCAGCCAGGACAGAGTCTCTGGAAACACCATATATTTT. The entire variable domain, with the rest obtained from reference TRBV5-1 and TRBJ1-3, is as follows: KAGVTQTPRYLIKTRGQQVTLSCSPISGHRSVSWYQQTPGQGLQFLFEYFSETQRNKGNFPGRFSGRQFSNSRSEMNVSTLELGDSALYLCASSQDRVSGNTIYFGEGSWLTVV.

This chain joins TRBV5-4 and TRBJ1-5; D not resolved. This CDR3 is 15 amino acids long. Germline-derived CDR1 and CDR2 are SGHNT and YYREEE (reference sequence). V lost 4 bases, J lost 6 bases, and 17 bases lay in between. CDR3 in amino acids: CASSQEGAGSQPQHF. CDR3 DNA: TGTGCCAGCAGCCAAGAGGGTGCGGGTAGTCAGCCCCAGCATTTT.

This chain connects TRBV6-5 to TRBJ2-1; 7 bases map to TRBD2. This CDR3 region has 11 residues. J gave up 15 bases and V 2 bases, and 4 bases lay outside the gene matches. Per the germline V gene, CDR1 is MNHEY and CDR2 is SVGAGI. The CDR3 spells CASSYGRARFF. The CDR3 bases are TGTGCCAGCAGTTACGGGAGGGCCCGGTTCTTC.